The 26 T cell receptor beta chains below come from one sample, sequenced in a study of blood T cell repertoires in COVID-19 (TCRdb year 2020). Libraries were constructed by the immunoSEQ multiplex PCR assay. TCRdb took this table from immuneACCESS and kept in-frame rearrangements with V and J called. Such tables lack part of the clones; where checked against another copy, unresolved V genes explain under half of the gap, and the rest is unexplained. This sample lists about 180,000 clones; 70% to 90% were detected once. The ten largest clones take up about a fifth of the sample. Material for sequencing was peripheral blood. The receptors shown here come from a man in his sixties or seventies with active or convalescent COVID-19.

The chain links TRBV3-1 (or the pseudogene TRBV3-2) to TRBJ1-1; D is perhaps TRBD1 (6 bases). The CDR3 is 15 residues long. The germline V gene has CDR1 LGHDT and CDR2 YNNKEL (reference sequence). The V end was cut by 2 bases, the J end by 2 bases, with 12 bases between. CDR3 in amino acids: CASSQRTETNTEAFF. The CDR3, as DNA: TGTGCCAGCAGCCAACGGACAGAGACCAACACTGAAGCTTTCTTT.

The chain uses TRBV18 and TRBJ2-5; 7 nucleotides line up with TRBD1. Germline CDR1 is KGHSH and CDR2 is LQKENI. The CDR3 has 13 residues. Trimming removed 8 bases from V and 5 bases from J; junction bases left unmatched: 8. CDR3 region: CASTGQALETQYF. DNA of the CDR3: TGTGCCAGCACCGGACAGGCATTGGAGACCCAGTACTTC.

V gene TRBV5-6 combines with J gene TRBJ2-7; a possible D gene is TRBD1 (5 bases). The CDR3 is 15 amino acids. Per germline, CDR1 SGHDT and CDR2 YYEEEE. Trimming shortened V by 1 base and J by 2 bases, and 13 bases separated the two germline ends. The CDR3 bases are TGTGCCAGCAGCTTGTTGGCAGGGCCCCCCTACGAGCAGTACTTC. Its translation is CASSLLAGPPYEQYF.

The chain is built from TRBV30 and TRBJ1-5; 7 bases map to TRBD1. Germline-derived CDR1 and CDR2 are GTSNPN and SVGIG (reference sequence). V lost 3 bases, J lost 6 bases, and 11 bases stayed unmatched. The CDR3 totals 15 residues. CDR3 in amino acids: CAWSTGTAALQPQHF. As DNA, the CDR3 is TGTGCCTGGAGCACCGGGACAGCGGCACTTCAGCCCCAGCATTTT.

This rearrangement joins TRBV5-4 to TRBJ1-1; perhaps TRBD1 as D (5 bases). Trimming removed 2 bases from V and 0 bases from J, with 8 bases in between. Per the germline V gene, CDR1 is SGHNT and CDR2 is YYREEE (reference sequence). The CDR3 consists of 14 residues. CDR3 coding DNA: TGTGCCAGCAGCTTACAGGTAATGAACACTGAAGCTTTCTTT. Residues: CASSLQVMNTEAFF. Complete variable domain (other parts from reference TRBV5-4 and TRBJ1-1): ETGVTQSPTHLIKTRGQQVTLRCSSQSGHNTVSWYQQALGQGPQFIFQYYREEENGRGNFPPRFSGLQFPNYSSELNVNALELDDSALYLCASSLQVMNTEAFFGQGTRLTVV.

The CDR3 nucleotides read TGTGCCAGCAGCTTCCCCGGTAACTATGGCTACACCTTC. Translating it yields CASSFPGNYGYTF. V and J are TRBV13 and TRBJ1-2; D is unresolved. Germline lookup yields CDR1 PRHDT and CDR2 FYEKMQ (reference sequence). The CDR3 has 13 residues. Trimming cost V 3 bases and J 1 base, with 6 bases left between them.

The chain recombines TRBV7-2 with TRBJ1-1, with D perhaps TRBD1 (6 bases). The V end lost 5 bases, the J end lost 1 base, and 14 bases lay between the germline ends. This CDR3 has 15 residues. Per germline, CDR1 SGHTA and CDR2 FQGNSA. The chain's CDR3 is CASSPRQARNTEAFF. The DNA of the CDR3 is TGTGCCAGCAGCCCTAGACAGGCGAGGAACACTGAAGCTTTCTTT.

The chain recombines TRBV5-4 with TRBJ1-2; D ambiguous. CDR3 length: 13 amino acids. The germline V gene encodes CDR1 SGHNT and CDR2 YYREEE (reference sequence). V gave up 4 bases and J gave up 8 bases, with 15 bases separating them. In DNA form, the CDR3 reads TGTGCCAGCAGCATTAACATCATGGGCGGCTACACCTTC. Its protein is CASSINIMGGYTF. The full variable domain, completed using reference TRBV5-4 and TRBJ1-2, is ETGVTQSPTHLIKTRGQQVTLRCSSQSGHNTVSWYQQALGQGPQFIFQYYREEENGRGNFPPRFSGLQFPNYSSELNVNALELDDSALYLCASSINIMGGYTFGSGTRLTVV.

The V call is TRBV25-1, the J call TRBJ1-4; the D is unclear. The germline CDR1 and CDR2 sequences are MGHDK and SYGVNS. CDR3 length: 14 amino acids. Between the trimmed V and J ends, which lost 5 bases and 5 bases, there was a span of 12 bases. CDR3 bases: TGTGCCAGCAGTCCGCCGCAGATGAATGAAAAACTGTTTTTT. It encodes CASSPPQMNEKLFF.

CDR3 in amino acids: CASTPGRKSGANVLTF. CDR3 nucleotides: TGTGCCAGTACTCCAGGTCGCAAATCTGGGGCCAACGTCCTGACTTTC. The chain links TRBV19 to TRBJ2-6; D call uncertain. The V gene lost 7 bases and the J gene lost 1 base, with 14 bases spanning the gap. Germline-derived CDR1 and CDR2 are LNHDA and SQIVND (reference sequence). This CDR3 spans 16 amino acids.

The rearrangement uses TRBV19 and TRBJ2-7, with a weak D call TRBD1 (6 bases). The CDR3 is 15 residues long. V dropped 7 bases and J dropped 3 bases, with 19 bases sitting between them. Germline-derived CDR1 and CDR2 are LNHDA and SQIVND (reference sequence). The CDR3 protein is CASTSSTGNFYEQYF. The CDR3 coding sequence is TGTGCCAGTACCTCTTCGACAGGAAACTTCTACGAGCAGTACTTC.

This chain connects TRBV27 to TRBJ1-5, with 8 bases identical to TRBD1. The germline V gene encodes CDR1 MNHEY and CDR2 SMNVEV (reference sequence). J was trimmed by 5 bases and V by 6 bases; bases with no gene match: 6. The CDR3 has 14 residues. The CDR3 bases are TGTGCCAGCAGACAGGGGGAGTGGGATCAGCCCCAGCATTTT. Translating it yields CASRQGEWDQPQHF.

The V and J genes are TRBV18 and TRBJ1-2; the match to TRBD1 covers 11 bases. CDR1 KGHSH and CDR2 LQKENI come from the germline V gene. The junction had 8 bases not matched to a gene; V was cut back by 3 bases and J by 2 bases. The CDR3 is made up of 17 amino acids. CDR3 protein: CASSPGQGVVRNYGYTF. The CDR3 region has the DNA TGTGCCAGCTCACCGGGACAGGGGGTAGTAAGAAACTATGGCTACACCTTC.

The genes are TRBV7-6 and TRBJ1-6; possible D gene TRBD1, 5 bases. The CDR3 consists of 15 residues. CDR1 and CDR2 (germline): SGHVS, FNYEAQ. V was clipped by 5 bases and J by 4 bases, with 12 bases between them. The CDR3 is CASSPSGGYNSPLHF. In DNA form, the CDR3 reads TGTGCCAGCAGCCCCAGCGGGGGGTATAATTCACCCCTCCACTTT.

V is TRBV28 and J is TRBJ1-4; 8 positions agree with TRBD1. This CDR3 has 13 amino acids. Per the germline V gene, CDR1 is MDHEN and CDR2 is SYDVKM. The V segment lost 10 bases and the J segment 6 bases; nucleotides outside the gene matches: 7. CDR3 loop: CATTGRGHEKLFF. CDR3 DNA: TGTGCCACCACGGGCAGGGGGCATGAAAAACTGTTTTTT.

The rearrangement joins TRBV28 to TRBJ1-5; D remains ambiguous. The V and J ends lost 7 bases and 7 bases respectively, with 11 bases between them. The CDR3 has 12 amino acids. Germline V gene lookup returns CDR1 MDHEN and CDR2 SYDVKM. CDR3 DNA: TGTGCCAGCACCCCCCCCGGGCAGCCCCAGCATTTT. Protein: CASTPPGQPQHF.

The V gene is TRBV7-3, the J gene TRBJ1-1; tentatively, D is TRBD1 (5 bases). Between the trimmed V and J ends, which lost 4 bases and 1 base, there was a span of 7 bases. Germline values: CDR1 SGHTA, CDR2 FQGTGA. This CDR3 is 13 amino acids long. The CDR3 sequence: CASSSTGNTEAFF. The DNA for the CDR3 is TGTGCCAGCAGCTCCACAGGGAACACTGAAGCTTTCTTT.

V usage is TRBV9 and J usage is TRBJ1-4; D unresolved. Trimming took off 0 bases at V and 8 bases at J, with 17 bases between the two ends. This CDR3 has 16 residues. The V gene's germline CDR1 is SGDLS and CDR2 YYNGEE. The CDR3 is CASSVGEGGVGEKLFF. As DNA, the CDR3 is TGTGCCAGCAGCGTAGGGGAAGGCGGGGTGGGAGAAAAACTGTTTTTT.

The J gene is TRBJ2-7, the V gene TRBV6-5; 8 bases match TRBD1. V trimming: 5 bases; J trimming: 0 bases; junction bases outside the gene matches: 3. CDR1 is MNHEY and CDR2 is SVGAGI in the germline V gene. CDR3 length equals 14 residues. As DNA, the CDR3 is TGTGCCAGCAGTCGACAGGGGAGCTCCTACGAGCAGTACTTC. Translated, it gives CASSRQGSSYEQYF.

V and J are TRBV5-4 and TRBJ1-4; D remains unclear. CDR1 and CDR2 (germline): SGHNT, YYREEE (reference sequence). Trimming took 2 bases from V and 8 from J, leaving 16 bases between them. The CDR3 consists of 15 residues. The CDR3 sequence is CASSFSVRPEEKLFF. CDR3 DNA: TGTGCCAGCAGCTTTTCTGTCAGACCGGAGGAAAAACTGTTTTTT.

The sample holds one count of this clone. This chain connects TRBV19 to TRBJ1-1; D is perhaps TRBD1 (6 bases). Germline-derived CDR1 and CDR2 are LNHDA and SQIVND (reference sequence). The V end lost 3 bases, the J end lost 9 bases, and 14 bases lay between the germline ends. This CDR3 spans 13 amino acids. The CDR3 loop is CASSIWGPTKAFF. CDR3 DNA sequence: TGTGCCAGTAGTATCTGGGGGCCCACGAAAGCTTTCTTT. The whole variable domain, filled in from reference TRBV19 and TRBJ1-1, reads DGGITQSPKYLFRKEGQNVTLSCEQNLNHDAMYWYRQDPGQGLRLIYYSQIVNDFQKGDIAEGYSVSREKKESFPLTVTSAQKNPTAFYLCASSIWGPTKAFFGQGTRLTVV.

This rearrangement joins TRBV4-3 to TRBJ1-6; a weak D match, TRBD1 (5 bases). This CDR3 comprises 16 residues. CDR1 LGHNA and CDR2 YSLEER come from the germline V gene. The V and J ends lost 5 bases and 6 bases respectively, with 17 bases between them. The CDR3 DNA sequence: TGCGCCAGCAGCGTTGGATGGGGCACCCCTAATTCACCCCTCCACTTT. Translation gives CASSVGWGTPNSPLHF.

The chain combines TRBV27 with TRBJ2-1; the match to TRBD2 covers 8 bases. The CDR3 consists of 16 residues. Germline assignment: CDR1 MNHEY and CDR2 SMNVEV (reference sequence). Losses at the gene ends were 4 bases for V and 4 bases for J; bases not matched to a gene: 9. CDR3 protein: CASSSYSGIGYNEQFF. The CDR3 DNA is TGTGCCAGCAGTTCATATAGCGGGATAGGTTACAATGAGCAGTTCTTC.

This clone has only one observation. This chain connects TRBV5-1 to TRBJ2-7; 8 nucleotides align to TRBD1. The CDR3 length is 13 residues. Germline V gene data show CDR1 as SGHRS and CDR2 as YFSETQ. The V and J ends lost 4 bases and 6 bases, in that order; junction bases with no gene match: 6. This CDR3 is CASSKGQALEQYF. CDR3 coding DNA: TGCGCCAGCAGCAAGGGACAGGCCCTCGAGCAGTACTTC.

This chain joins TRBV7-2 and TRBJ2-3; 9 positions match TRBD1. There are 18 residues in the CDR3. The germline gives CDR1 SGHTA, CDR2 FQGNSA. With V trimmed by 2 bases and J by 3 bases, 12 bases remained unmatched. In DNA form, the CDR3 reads TGTGCCAGCAGCTTACAAGTTTATTTGGGACAGGGTACAGATACGCAGTATTTT. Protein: CASSLQVYLGQGTDTQYF.

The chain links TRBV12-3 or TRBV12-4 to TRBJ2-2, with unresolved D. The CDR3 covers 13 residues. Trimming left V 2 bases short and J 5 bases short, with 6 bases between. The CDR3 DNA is TGTGCCAGCAGTTTACCGGGTACCGGGGAGCTGTTTTTT. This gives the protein CASSLPGTGELFF.